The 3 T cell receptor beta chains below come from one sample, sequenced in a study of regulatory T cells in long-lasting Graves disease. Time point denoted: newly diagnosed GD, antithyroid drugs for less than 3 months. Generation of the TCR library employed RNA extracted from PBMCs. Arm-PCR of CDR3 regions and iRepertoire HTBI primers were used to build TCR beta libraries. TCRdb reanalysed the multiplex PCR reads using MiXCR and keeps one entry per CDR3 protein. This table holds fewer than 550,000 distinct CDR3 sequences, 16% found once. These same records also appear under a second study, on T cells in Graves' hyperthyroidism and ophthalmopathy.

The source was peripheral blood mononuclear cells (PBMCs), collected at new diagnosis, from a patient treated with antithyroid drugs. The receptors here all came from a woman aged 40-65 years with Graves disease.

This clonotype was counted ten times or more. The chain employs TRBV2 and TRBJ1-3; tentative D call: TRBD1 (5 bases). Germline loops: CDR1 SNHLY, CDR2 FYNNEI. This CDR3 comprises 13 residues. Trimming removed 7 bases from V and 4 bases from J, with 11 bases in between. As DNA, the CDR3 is TGTGCCAGCACATGGGGGTCGGGAAACACCATATATTTT. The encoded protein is CASTWGSGNTIYF.

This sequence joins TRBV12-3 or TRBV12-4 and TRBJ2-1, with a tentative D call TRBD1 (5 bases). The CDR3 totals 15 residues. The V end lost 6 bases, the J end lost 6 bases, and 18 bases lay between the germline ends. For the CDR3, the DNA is TGTGCCAGCAGAGTCGAAAGGGGTCAGGGCAATGAGCAGTTCTTC. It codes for CASRVERGQGNEQFF.

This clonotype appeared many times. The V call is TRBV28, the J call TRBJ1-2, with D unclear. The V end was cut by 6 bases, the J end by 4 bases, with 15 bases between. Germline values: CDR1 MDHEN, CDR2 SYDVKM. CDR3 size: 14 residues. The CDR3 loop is CASSGDWLGYGYTF. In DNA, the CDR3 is TGTGCCAGCAGCGGGGATTGGCTAGGCTATGGCTACACCTTC.